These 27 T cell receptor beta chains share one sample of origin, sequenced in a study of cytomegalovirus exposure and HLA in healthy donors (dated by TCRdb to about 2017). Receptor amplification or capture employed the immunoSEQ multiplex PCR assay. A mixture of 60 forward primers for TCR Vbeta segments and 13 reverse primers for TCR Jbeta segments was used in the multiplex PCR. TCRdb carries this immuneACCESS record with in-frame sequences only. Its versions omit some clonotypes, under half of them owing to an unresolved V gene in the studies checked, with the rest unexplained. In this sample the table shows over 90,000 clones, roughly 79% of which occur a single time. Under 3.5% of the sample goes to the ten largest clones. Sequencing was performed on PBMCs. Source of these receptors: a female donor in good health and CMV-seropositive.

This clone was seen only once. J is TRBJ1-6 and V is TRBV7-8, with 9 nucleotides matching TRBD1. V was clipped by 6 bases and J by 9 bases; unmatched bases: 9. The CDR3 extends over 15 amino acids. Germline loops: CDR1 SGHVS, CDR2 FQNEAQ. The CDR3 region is CASSYRGQGASPLHF. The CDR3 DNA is TGTGCCAGCAGTTACAGGGGACAGGGTGCTTCACCCCTCCACTTT.

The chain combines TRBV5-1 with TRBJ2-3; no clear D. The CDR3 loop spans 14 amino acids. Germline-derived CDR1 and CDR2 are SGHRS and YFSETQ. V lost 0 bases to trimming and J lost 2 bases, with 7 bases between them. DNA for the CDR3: TGCGCCAGCAGCTTGGTGGCGGCCACAGATACGCAGTATTTT. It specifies CASSLVAATDTQYF.

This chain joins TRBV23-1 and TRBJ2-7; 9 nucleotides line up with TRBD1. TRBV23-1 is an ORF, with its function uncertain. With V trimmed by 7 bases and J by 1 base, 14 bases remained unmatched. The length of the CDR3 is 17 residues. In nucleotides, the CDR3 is TGCGCCAGCAACCTCATCTTCCGGGACAGGGCATCCTACGAGCAGTACTTC. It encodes CASNLIFRDRASYEQYF.

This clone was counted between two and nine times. CDR3 sequence reads: CASSTNTGANVLTF. CDR3 in DNA: TGCGCCAGCAGCACCAACACTGGGGCCAACGTCCTGACTTTC. The chain recombines TRBV5-1 with TRBJ2-6; unclear D gene. The CDR3 contains 14 residues. The ends were cut back, 4 bases at V and 2 bases at J, with 7 bases in the middle. The germline V gene has CDR1 SGHRS and CDR2 YFSETQ.

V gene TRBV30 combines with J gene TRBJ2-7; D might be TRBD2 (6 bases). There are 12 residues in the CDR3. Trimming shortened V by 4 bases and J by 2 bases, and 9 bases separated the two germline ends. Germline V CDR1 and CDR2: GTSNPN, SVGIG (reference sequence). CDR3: CAWTGTPYEQYF. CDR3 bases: TGTGCCTGGACAGGGACTCCCTACGAGCAGTACTTC. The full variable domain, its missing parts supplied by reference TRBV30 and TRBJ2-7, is SQTIHQWPATLVQPVGSPLSLECTVEGTSNPNLYWYRQAAGRGLQLLFYSVGIGQISSEVPQNLSASRPQDRQFILSSKKLLLSDSGFYLCAWTGTPYEQYFGPGTRLTVT.

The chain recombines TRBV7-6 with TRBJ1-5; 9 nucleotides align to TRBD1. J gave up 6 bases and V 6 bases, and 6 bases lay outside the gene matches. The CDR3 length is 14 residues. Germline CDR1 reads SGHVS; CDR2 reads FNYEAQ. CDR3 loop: CASSPTGGRQPQHF. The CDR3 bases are TGTGCCAGCAGTCCAACAGGGGGCCGTCAGCCCCAGCATTTT.

CDR3 coding DNA: TGTGCCAGCAGCGCAGCGGGAGGATCCTACAATGAGCAGTTCTTC. It encodes CASSAAGGSYNEQFF. This rearrangement joins TRBV9 to TRBJ2-1, with TRBD2 matching over 9 bases. The CDR3 covers 15 residues. Looked up from germline, CDR1 is SGDLS and CDR2 is YYNGEE. V was clipped by 3 bases and J by 1 base; unmatched bases: 2.

The CDR3 nucleotides read TGTGCCAGCAGCCCGACAGGGGGCGCGGACACTGAAGCTTTCTTT. Amino acids: CASSPTGGADTEAFF. V and J are TRBV5-6 and TRBJ1-1; TRBD1 matches at 10 bases. The CDR3 covers 15 residues. V lost 4 bases and J lost 3; bases outside the gene matches: 6. In germline, CDR1 is SGHDT, CDR2 YYEEEE.

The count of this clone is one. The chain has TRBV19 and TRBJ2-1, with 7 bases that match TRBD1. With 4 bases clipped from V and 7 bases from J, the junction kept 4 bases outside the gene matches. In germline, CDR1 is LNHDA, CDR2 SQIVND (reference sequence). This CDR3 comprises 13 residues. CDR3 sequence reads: CASSTPGGNEQFF. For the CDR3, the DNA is TGTGCCAGTAGTACCCCAGGGGGTAATGAGCAGTTCTTC.

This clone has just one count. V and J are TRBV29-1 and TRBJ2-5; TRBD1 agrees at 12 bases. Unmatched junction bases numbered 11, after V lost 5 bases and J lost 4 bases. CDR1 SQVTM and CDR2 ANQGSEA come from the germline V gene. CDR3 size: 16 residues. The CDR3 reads CSVKRGTGGWGETQYF. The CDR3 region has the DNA TGCAGCGTTAAACGTGGGACAGGGGGCTGGGGAGAGACCCAGTACTTC.

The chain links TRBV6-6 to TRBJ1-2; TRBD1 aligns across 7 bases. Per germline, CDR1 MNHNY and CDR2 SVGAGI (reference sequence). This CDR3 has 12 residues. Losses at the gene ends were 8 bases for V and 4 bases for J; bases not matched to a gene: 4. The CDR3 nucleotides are TGTGCCAGCGGAGGGGGCGTCTATGGCTACACCTTC. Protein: CASGGGVYGYTF.

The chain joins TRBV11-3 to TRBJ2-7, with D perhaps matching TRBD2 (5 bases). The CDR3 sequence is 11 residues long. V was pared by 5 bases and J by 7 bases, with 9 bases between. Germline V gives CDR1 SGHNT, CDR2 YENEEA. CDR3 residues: CASSTGREQYF. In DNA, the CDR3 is TGTGCCAGCAGCACGGGGAGAGAGCAGTACTTC.

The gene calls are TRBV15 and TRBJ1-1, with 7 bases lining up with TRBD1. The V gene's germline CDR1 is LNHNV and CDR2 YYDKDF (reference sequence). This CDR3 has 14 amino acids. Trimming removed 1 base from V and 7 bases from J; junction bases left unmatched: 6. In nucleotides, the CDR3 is TGTGCCACCAGCAGAGGTCCCCGGGACAGTGAAGCTTTCTTT. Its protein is CATSRGPRDSEAFF.

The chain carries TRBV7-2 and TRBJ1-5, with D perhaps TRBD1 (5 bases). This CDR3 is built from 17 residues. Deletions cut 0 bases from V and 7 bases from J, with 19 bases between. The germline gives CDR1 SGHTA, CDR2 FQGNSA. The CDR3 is CASSLASAGLVKQPQHF. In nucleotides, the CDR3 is TGTGCCAGCAGCTTAGCGTCGGCAGGGCTAGTAAAACAGCCCCAGCATTTT.

The CDR3 DNA follows: TGCGCCAGCAGCTTGCGTCAGAACTATGGCTACACCTTC. It encodes CASSLRQNYGYTF. V gene TRBV5-1 combines with J gene TRBJ1-2; D is undetermined. V was shortened by 1 base and J by 2 bases, with 6 bases between the two germline ends. This CDR3 region has 13 residues. Germline CDR1 reads SGHRS; CDR2 reads YFSETQ.

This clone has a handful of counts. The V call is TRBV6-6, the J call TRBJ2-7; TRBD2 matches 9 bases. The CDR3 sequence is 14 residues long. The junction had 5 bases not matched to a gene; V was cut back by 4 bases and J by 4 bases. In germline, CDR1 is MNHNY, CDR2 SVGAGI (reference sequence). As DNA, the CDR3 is TGTGCCAGCAGTTCGGGACTAGCACCTTACGAGCAGTACTTC. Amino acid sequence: CASSSGLAPYEQYF.

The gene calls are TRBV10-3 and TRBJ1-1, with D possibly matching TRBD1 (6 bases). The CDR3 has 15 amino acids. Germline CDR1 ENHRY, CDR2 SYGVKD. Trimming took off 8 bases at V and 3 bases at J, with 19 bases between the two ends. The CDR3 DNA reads TGTGCCATCCCGCGGGGGGGCATGACGGACACTGAAGCTTTCTTT. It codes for CAIPRGGMTDTEAFF.

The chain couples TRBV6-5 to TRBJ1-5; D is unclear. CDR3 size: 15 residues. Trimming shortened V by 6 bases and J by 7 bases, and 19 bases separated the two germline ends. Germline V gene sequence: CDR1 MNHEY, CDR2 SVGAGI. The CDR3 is CASSPGGVGRQPQHF. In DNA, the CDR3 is TGTGCCAGCAGCCCAGGAGGCGTGGGCAGACAGCCCCAGCATTTT.

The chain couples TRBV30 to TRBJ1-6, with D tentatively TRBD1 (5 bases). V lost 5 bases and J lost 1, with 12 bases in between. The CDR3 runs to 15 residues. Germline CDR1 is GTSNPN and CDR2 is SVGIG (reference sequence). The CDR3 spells CAWALRDSYNSPLHF. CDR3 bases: TGTGCCTGGGCCCTCAGGGATTCCTATAATTCACCCCTCCACTTT.

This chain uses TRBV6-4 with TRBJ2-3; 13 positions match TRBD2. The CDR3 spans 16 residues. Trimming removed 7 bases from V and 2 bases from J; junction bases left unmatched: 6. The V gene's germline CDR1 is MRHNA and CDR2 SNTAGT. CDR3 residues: CASIQGLAGFTDTQYF. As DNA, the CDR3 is TGTGCCAGCATACAGGGACTAGCGGGGTTCACAGATACGCAGTATTTT.

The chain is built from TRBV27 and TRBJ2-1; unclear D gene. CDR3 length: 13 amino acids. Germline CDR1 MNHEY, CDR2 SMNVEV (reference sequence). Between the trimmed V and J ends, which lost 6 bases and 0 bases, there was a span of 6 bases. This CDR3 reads CASRESSYNEQFF. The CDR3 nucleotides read TGTGCCAGCAGGGAGAGCTCCTACAATGAGCAGTTCTTC.

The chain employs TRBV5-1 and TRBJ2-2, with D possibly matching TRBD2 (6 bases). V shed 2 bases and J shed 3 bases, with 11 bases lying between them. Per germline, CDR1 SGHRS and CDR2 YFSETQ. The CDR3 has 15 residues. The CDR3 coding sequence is TGCGCCAGCAGCTTCCTGGGAGGCGACACCGGGGAGCTGTTTTTT. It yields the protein CASSFLGGDTGELFF.

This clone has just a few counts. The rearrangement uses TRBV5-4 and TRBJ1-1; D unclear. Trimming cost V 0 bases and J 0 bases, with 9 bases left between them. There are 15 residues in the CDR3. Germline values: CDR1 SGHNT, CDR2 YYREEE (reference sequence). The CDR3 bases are TGTGCCAGCAGCTTGGGCGGACTCCTGAACACTGAAGCTTTCTTT. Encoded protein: CASSLGGLLNTEAFF.

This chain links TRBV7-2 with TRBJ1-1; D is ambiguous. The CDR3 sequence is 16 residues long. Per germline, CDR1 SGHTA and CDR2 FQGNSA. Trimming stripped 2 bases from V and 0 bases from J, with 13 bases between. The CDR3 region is CASSLFSPFLNTEAFF. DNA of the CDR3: TGTGCCAGCAGCTTATTTTCTCCCTTCCTGAACACTGAAGCTTTCTTT.

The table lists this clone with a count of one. The CDR3, as DNA: TGTGCCAGCAGCTACCTCCAGGACAGCCCATCACCCCTCCACTTT. This sequence encodes CASSYLQDSPSPLHF. The rearrangement links TRBV5-4 to TRBJ1-6, with TRBD1 as a possible D gene (6 bases). Trimming pared 3 bases from V and 10 bases from J, leaving 17 bases between. The CDR3 spans 15 residues. Germline V gene lookup returns CDR1 SGHNT and CDR2 YYREEE (reference sequence).

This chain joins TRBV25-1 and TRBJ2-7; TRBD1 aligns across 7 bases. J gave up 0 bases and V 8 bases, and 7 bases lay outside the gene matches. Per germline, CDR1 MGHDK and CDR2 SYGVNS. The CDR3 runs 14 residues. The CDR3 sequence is CASVPDRYSYEQYF. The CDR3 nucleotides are TGTGCCAGCGTCCCGGACAGGTACTCCTACGAGCAGTACTTC.

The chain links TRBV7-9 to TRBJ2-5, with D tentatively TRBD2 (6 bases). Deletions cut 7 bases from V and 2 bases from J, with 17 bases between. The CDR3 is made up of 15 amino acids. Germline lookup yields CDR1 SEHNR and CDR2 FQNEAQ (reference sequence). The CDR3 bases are TGTGCCAGCACCCCCGGGGTAGGGACTCAAGAGACCCAGTACTTC. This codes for CASTPGVGTQETQYF.